These 22 T cell receptor beta chains came from one sample sequenced in a study of shared clonotypes between healthy human individuals. This table comes from immunoSEQ multiplex PCR, and its TCRdb copy is limited to in-frame clones, with some not included. The sample carries fewer than 3 million clones, 85% to 95% recorded once. Sequenced: naive CD4+ T cells from PBMCs. Subset of the sample: CD45RA+ positively selected. These receptors were obtained from a man younger than 30 in good health. Some clones in this sample may be carry-over from other donors' samples.

The chain couples TRBV6-5 to TRBJ2-1; tentatively, D is TRBD1 (6 bases). CDR3 length equals 15 residues. Germline CDR1 MNHEY, CDR2 SVGAGI. Trimming shortened V by 2 bases and J by 0 bases, and 8 bases separated the two germline ends. In DNA, the CDR3 is TGTGCCAGCAGTTACGACAGGAGCTCCTACAATGAGCAGTTCTTC. Translated, it gives CASSYDRSSYNEQFF.

Regarding this clone: Other nucleotide sequences from this sample produce the same CDR3. V and J are TRBV5-1 and TRBJ1-1, with D possibly TRBD1 on 6 matching bases. Trimming removed 2 bases from V and 3 bases from J, with 11 bases in between. The CDR3 loop spans 14 amino acids. CDR1 and CDR2 (germline): SGHRS, YFSETQ. The CDR3 coding sequence is TGCGCCAGCAGCTTCGGGGGCGGGGACACTGAAGCTTTCTTT. It specifies CASSFGGGDTEAFF.

This chain uses TRBV19 with TRBJ2-1; 11 bases are a match to TRBD2. V dropped 6 bases and J dropped 4; count of bases not matched to a gene: 8. Germline assignment: CDR1 LNHDA and CDR2 SQIVND (reference sequence). CDR3 size: 16 residues. CDR3 protein: CASSLTGTSGYNEQFF. The CDR3 DNA sequence: TGTGCCAGTAGCCTTACCGGGACTAGCGGATACAATGAGCAGTTCTTC. Combining the CDR3 with reference TRBV19 and TRBJ2-1 gives the whole variable domain DGGITQSPKYLFRKEGQNVTLSCEQNLNHDAMYWYRQDPGQGLRLIYYSQIVNDFQKGDIAEGYSVSREKKESFPLTVTSAQKNPTAFYLCASSLTGTSGYNEQFFGPGTRLTVL.

This clone was seen a few times. This CDR3 is also generated by other DNA sequences in the sample. The chain recombines TRBV18 with TRBJ2-7; D is uncertain. The V end lost 0 bases, the J end lost 6 bases, and 9 bases lay between the germline ends. The germline CDR1 and CDR2 sequences are KGHSH and LQKENI. This CDR3 contains 13 residues. CDR3 sequence: CASSPPVRSEQYF. The CDR3 DNA reads as TGTGCCAGCTCACCACCTGTGCGGAGCGAGCAGTACTTC. Full variable domain (rest looked up from reference TRBV18 and TRBJ2-7): NAGVMQNPRHLVRRRGQEARLRCSPMKGHSHVYWYRQLPEEGLKFMVYLQKENIIDESGMPKERFSAEFPKEGPSILRIQQVVRGDSAAYFCASSPPVRSEQYFGPGTRLTVT.

This chain links TRBV6-1 with TRBJ1-2; TRBD1 matches at 7 bases. Germline V gene data show CDR1 as MNHNS and CDR2 as SASEGT. With V trimmed by 6 bases and J by 8 bases, 9 bases remained unmatched. The CDR3 contains 13 residues. This CDR3 is CASREDRFSGYTF. The DNA of the CDR3 is TGTGCCAGCAGGGAGGACAGGTTTAGCGGCTACACCTTC.

The chain links TRBV7-2 to TRBJ2-1, with D hard to call. Looked up from germline, CDR1 is SGHTA and CDR2 is FQGNSA. The CDR3 consists of 14 residues. Trimming pared 5 bases from V and 1 base from J, leaving 9 bases between. The CDR3 DNA sequence: TGTGCCAGCAGCCCTCGGATTTCCTACAATGAGCAGTTCTTC. It encodes CASSPRISYNEQFF.

Written as DNA, the CDR3 is TGCAGCTTCGGGACAGCCTACGAGCAGTACTTC. Translation: CSFGTAYEQYF. J is TRBJ2-7 and V is TRBV29-1; 7 nucleotides agree with TRBD1. V dropped 8 bases and J dropped 2; count of bases not matched to a gene: 3. The germline gives CDR1 SQVTM, CDR2 ANQGSEA. The CDR3 is made up of 11 amino acids.

This rearrangement joins TRBV28 to TRBJ2-5; D may match TRBD1 or TRBD2 (9 bases each). Germline V gene sequence: CDR1 MDHEN, CDR2 SYDVKM. The CDR3 extends over 19 amino acids. V dropped 5 bases and J dropped 5 bases, with 30 bases sitting between them. CDR3 nucleotides: TGTGCCAGCAGTATCGGGACAGGGACCGGGACTAGCCGGAAGGAGACCCAGTACTTC. It codes for CASSIGTGTGTSRKETQYF. Complete variable domain (other parts from reference TRBV28 and TRBJ2-5): DVKVTQSSRYLVKRTGEKVFLECVQDMDHENMFWYRQDPGLGLRLIYFSYDVKMKEKGDIPEGYSVSREKKERFSLILESASTNQTSMYLCASSIGTGTGTSRKETQYFGPGTRLLVL.

The V and J genes are TRBV7-2 and TRBJ1-1; the D gene is possibly TRBD1 (6 bases). CDR3 length: 14 residues. V shed 2 bases and J shed 9 bases, with 16 bases lying between them. Germline V gene lookup returns CDR1 SGHTA and CDR2 FQGNSA. CDR3 nucleotides: TGTGCCAGCAGCTTAAAGGGACAACTCACAAAAGCTTTCTTT. Its protein product is CASSLKGQLTKAFF. Variable domain in full (rest from reference TRBV7-2 and TRBJ1-1): GAGVSQSPSNKVTEKGKDVELRCDPISGHTALYWYRQSLGQGLEFLIYFQGNSAPDKSGLPSDRFSAERTGGSVSTLTIQRTQQEDSAVYLCASSLKGQLTKAFFGQGTRLTVV.

The chain joins TRBV15 to TRBJ2-5; D is unresolved. The V end lost 3 bases, the J end lost 2 bases, and 13 bases lay between the germline ends. Germline values: CDR1 LNHNV, CDR2 YYDKDF (reference sequence). The CDR3 length is 15 residues. CDR3 sequence: CATSSFGGSQETQYF. In DNA, the CDR3 is TGTGCCACCAGCAGCTTCGGCGGTTCTCAAGAGACCCAGTACTTC. The full variable domain, in which reference TRBV15 and TRBJ2-5 provide the parts outside the CDR3, is DAMVIQNPRYQVTQFGKPVTLSCSQTLNHNVMYWYQQKSSQAPKLLFHYYDKDFNNEADTPDNFQSRRPNTSFCFLDIRSPGLGDTAMYLCATSSFGGSQETQYFGPGTRLLVL.

V and J are TRBV5-4 and TRBJ2-5; maybe TRBD1 (5 bases). CDR3 length: 15 amino acids. V was shortened by 6 bases and J by 6 bases, with 21 bases between the two germline ends. The germline V gene has CDR1 SGHNT and CDR2 YYREEE (reference sequence). The CDR3 DNA is TGTGCCAGCACCATACTGGTTGGCAGGGTCAAGACCCAGTACTTC. It yields the protein CASTILVGRVKTQYF.

This clone appeared a few times. The J gene is TRBJ1-2, the V gene TRBV28; D is uncertain. Germline V gives CDR1 MDHEN, CDR2 SYDVKM. The V and J ends lost 7 bases and 4 bases respectively, with 16 bases between them. The CDR3 contains 14 residues. The CDR3 here is CASMTPSIPYGYTF. The CDR3 bases are TGTGCCAGCATGACGCCGAGCATCCCCTATGGCTACACCTTC.

The gene calls are TRBV6-4 and TRBJ2-1; no clear D gene. CDR1 is MRHNA, CDR2 SNTAGT, per germline. V lost 5 bases and J lost 7, with 12 bases in between. The CDR3 extends over 13 amino acids. CDR3 coding DNA: TGTGCCAGCAGTCAAACTCCCTGGAATGAGCAGTTCTTC. Translation: CASSQTPWNEQFF.

The rearrangement joins TRBV29-1 to TRBJ1-4; possible D gene TRBD1, 6 bases. CDR3 length: 14 residues. Germline values: CDR1 SQVTM, CDR2 ANQGSEA. V dropped 5 bases and J dropped 0 bases, with 10 bases sitting between them. The CDR3 spells CSVNTGSTNEKLFF. In DNA, the CDR3 is TGCAGCGTTAACACAGGGTCAACTAATGAAAAACTGTTTTTT.

The chain couples TRBV18 to TRBJ2-5, with TRBD1 identical over 8 bases. With 4 bases clipped from V and 3 bases from J, the junction kept 1 base outside the gene matches. Germline values: CDR1 KGHSH, CDR2 LQKENI. CDR3 size: 13 residues. The CDR3 is CASSRGQEETQYF. The CDR3 DNA sequence: TGTGCCAGCTCACGGGGACAGGAAGAGACCCAGTACTTC.

This clone was recorded a few times. The chain employs TRBV5-1 and TRBJ2-2; TRBD1 is a possible D gene (5 bases). This CDR3 region has 11 residues. V lost 0 bases to trimming and J lost 11 bases, with 5 bases between them. Germline lookup yields CDR1 SGHRS and CDR2 YFSETQ. CDR3 coding DNA: TGCGCCAGCAGCTTGGGGACAGAGCTGTTTTTT. Protein product: CASSLGTELFF.

This clone occurred a few times. The J gene is TRBJ1-5, the V gene TRBV2; D is unresolved. Deletions cut 3 bases from V and 6 bases from J, with 15 bases between. The CDR3 runs to 15 residues. Germline V gives CDR1 SNHLY, CDR2 FYNNEI. Here the CDR3 reads CASSDWTRSGQPQHF. CDR3 coding DNA: TGTGCCAGCAGTGATTGGACTCGGAGTGGTCAGCCCCAGCATTTT.

This chain links TRBV28 with TRBJ2-3, with D unclear. Trimming removed 3 bases at V and 4 bases at J, with 11 bases between. This CDR3 has 14 amino acids. The germline CDR1 and CDR2 sequences are MDHEN and SYDVKM. CDR3 sequence (DNA): TGTGCCAGCAGTTTGGAGCTATCCCCAGATACGCAGTATTTT. Its protein product is CASSLELSPDTQYF.

This chain connects TRBV15 to TRBJ2-6, with a tentative D call TRBD2 (5 bases). V gave up 1 base and J gave up 1 base, with 14 bases separating them. The CDR3 has 18 amino acids. Per germline, CDR1 LNHNV and CDR2 YYDKDF (reference sequence). CDR3 sequence: CATSRGISRGSGANVLTF. The CDR3 DNA sequence: TGTGCCACCAGCAGAGGGATCAGCCGAGGGTCTGGGGCCAACGTCCTGACTTTC.

The chain combines TRBV5-1 with TRBJ1-4; possibly TRBD1 for D (5 bases). Germline CDR1 and CDR2: SGHRS and YFSETQ. V was clipped by 6 bases and J by 3 bases, with 12 bases between them. The CDR3 runs to 14 residues. Here the CDR3 reads CASIRGVANEKLFF. In nucleotides, the CDR3 is TGCGCCAGCATCCGGGGGGTCGCTAATGAAAAACTGTTTTTT. The full variable domain, rest sourced from reference TRBV5-1 and TRBJ1-4, is KAGVTQTPRYLIKTRGQQVTLSCSPISGHRSVSWYQQTPGQGLQFLFEYFSETQRNKGNFPGRFSGRQFSNSRSEMNVSTLELGDSALYLCASIRGVANEKLFFGSGTQLSVL.

This sequence joins TRBV5-8 and TRBJ2-7; 7 bases align to TRBD2. Germline CDR1 and CDR2: SGHTS and YDEGEE. This CDR3 is built from 15 residues. V dropped 6 bases and J dropped 4; count of bases not matched to a gene: 13. The CDR3 protein is CASTKSGGVGYEQYF. In DNA form, the CDR3 reads TGTGCCAGCACCAAATCGGGGGGAGTAGGTTACGAGCAGTACTTC.

The genes are TRBV27 and TRBJ1-2; 7 bases align to TRBD1. Germline V lookup: CDR1 MNHEY, CDR2 SMNVEV (reference sequence). The V gene end was trimmed by 5 bases and the J gene end by 4 bases; junction bases not matched to a gene: 7. This CDR3 contains 14 residues. The DNA for the CDR3 is TGTGCCAGCAGTACCACAAGGGACAGCTATGGCTACACCTTC. Translated: CASSTTRDSYGYTF.